This TCR beta chain was observed in a study of blood T cell repertoires in COVID-19. The participants were between about 18 and 90 years old and came from about two dozen US areas. Germline CDR1 and CDR2: GTSNPN and SVGIG (reference sequence). The V gene end was trimmed by 0 bases and the J gene end by 6 bases; junction bases not matched to a gene: 8. The CDR3 is 15 residues long. Some clones are missing from TCRdb's copy, which holds only in-frame ones; the method was immunoSEQ multiplex PCR. The repertoire consists of about 260,000 clones, with more than 85% occurring once and the leading ten covering around 2.8%.

This receptor was identified in a man between 35 and 55 years old who had been exposed to COVID-19. The V call is TRBV30, the J call TRBJ2-1; TRBD2 aligns across 7 bases. Material: PBMCs or T cells enriched from blood (not recorded which). The DNA of the CDR3 is TGTGCCTGGAGTGTACGGTTTCTAGCGGCCAATGAGCAGTTCTTC. Translation gives CAWSVRFLAANEQFF.